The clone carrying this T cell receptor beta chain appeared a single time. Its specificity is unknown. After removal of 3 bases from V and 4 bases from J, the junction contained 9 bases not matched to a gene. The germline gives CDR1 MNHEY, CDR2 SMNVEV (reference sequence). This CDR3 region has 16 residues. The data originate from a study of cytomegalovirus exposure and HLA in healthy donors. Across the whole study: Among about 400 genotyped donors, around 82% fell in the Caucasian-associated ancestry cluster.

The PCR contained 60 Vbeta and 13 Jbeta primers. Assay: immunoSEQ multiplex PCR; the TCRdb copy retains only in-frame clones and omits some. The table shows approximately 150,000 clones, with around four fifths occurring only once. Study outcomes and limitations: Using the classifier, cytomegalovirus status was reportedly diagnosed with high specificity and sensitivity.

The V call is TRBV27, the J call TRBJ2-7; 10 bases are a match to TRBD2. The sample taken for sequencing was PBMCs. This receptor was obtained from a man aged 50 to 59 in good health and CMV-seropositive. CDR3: CASSLLFPSGSYEQYF. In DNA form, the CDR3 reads TGTGCCAGCAGTTTGTTGTTCCCTAGCGGGAGTTACGAGCAGTACTTC.